The 29 T cell receptor beta chains presented below share a single source sample, sequenced in a study of blood T cell repertoires in COVID-19. Some clones are missing from TCRdb's copy, which holds only in-frame ones; the method was immunoSEQ multiplex PCR. The sample comprises under 250,000 clones, about 93% of which are singletons, and around 0.83% rests with the top ten. Input material: peripheral blood. Source of these receptors: a man aged 30-40 years with COVID-19, enrolled during active disease.

In the case of this clone: The sample holds other DNA sequences that translate to the same CDR3. The chain carries TRBV3-1 (or the pseudogene TRBV3-2) and TRBJ1-1; TRBD1 might be the D (6 bases). CDR1 is LGHDT and CDR2 is YNNKEL in the germline V gene (reference sequence). The CDR3 is 13 residues long. V lost 2 bases and J 5 bases, leaving 9 bases between the germline ends. In nucleotides, the CDR3 is TGTGCCAGCAGCCAAATAGGGGGAACTGAAGCTTTCTTT. Amino acid sequence: CASSQIGGTEAFF.

The table lists this clone with a count of one. The same CDR3 also results from other DNA sequences found in this sample. V gene TRBV9 combines with J gene TRBJ1-3; possibly TRBD1 for D (5 bases). V lost 0 bases and J 1 base, leaving 8 bases between the germline ends. In germline, CDR1 is SGDLS, CDR2 YYNGEE. This CDR3 region has 15 residues. CDR3 region: CASSVVGGSGNTIYF. DNA for the CDR3: TGTGCCAGCAGCGTAGTGGGGGGATCTGGAAACACCATATATTTT.

The chain employs TRBV15 and TRBJ2-2; D unclear. V lost 1 base and J lost 2, with 11 bases in between. CDR1 is LNHNV, CDR2 YYDKDF, per germline (reference sequence). CDR3 length: 16 residues. The CDR3 DNA sequence: TGTGCCACCAGCAGAGGAAATTTACTCAACACCGGGGAGCTGTTTTTT. As protein: CATSRGNLLNTGELFF.

The chain is built from TRBV29-1 and TRBJ2-3, with D hard to call. V lost 5 bases, J lost 0 bases, and 9 bases lay in between. This CDR3 contains 13 residues. Germline V gene data show CDR1 as SQVTM and CDR2 as ANQGSEA. The CDR3 is CSVQRTSTDTQYF. In nucleotides, the CDR3 is TGCAGCGTTCAACGTACTAGCACAGATACGCAGTATTTT.

The V and J genes are TRBV7-9 and TRBJ2-7; the match to TRBD1 covers 8 bases. The CDR3 length is 16 residues. The J segment lost 3 bases and the V segment lost 3 bases, leaving 10 bases of the junction unmatched. Per germline, CDR1 SEHNR and CDR2 FQNEAQ (reference sequence). The CDR3 protein is CASSFATGGVGYEQYF. The CDR3 nucleotides read TGTGCCAGCAGCTTCGCTACAGGGGGTGTGGGCTACGAGCAGTACTTC.

The gene calls are TRBV18 and TRBJ1-6; perhaps TRBD1 as D (5 bases). Germline V gene data show CDR1 as KGHSH and CDR2 as LQKENI. Trimming removed 6 bases at V and 1 base at J, with 10 bases between. This CDR3 has 15 residues. CDR3 protein: CASSTQGSYNSPLHF. CDR3 nucleotides: TGTGCCAGCTCTACCCAGGGATCCTATAATTCACCCCTCCACTTT. Using reference TRBV18 and TRBJ1-6 for the parts outside the CDR3, the full variable domain is NAGVMQNPRHLVRRRGQEARLRCSPMKGHSHVYWYRQLPEEGLKFMVYLQKENIIDESGMPKERFSAEFPKEGPSILRIQQVVRGDSAAYFCASSTQGSYNSPLHFGNGTRLTVT.

The V gene is TRBV6-5, the J gene TRBJ1-6, with D possibly being TRBD1 (6 bases). Germline CDR1 reads MNHEY; CDR2 reads SVGAGI. Trimming shortened V by 2 bases and J by 8 bases, and 13 bases separated the two germline ends. The CDR3 is 15 residues long. Written as DNA, the CDR3 is TGTGCCAGCAGTTACAGTAGGACAGCCGATTCACCCCTCCACTTT. Residues: CASSYSRTADSPLHF.

The chain employs TRBV7-9 and TRBJ2-3; no reliable D call. Between the trimmed V and J ends, which lost 3 bases and 0 bases, there was a span of 13 bases. The CDR3 covers 16 residues. In germline, CDR1 is SEHNR, CDR2 FQNEAQ (reference sequence). CDR3 sequence: CASSFTTEPSTDTQYF. The CDR3 nucleotides read TGTGCCAGCAGCTTTACGACTGAGCCTAGCACAGATACGCAGTATTTT.

The chain uses TRBV25-1 and TRBJ2-1; possibly TRBD1 for D (7 bases). The CDR3 contains 18 residues. Trimming cost V 6 bases and J 0 bases, with 21 bases left between them. Germline CDR1 is MGHDK and CDR2 is SYGVNS. CDR3 DNA: TGTGCCAGCAGGGGGGGATCCGGGACAGAAAGCTCCTACAATGAGCAGTTCTTC. Translated, it gives CASRGGSGTESSYNEQFF.

The chain is built from TRBV9 and TRBJ1-1; TRBD1 matches at 7 bases. Germline CDR1 is SGDLS and CDR2 is YYNGEE. J was trimmed by 0 bases and V by 0 bases; bases with no gene match: 2. This CDR3 has 15 residues. DNA of the CDR3: TGTGCCAGCAGCGTAGCCAGGGGGATGAACACTGAAGCTTTCTTT. This encodes CASSVARGMNTEAFF.

This chain connects TRBV19 to TRBJ1-5, with TRBD1 matching 10 bases. Germline V lookup: CDR1 LNHDA, CDR2 SQIVND (reference sequence). The CDR3 is 14 residues long. The ends lost 4 bases at V and 6 bases at J; junction bases unmatched: 3. CDR3 sequence (DNA): TGTGCCAGTAGTACACGGACAGGGGGTCAGCCCCAGCATTTT. Its protein product is CASSTRTGGQPQHF.

The count of this clone is one. The chain uses TRBV2 and TRBJ2-3; no firm D call. CDR3 size: 15 residues. Germline V gene sequence: CDR1 SNHLY, CDR2 FYNNEI. Trimming removed 8 bases at V and 0 bases at J, with 15 bases between. DNA of the CDR3: TGTGCCAGCCCCGCGGCAACAACTAGCACAGATACGCAGTATTTT. This gives the protein CASPAATTSTDTQYF. The full variable domain, completed using reference TRBV2 and TRBJ2-3, is EPEVTQTPSHQVTQMGQEVILRCVPISNHLYFYWYRQILGQKVEFLVSFYNNEISEKSEIFDDQFSVERPDGSNFTLKIRSTKLEDSAMYFCASPAATTSTDTQYFGPGTRLTVL.

The chain uses TRBV5-1 and TRBJ2-3; 10 bases map to TRBD1. The CDR3 sequence is 15 residues long. After removal of 7 bases from V and 5 bases from J, the junction contained 10 bases not matched to a gene. The germline CDR1 and CDR2 sequences are SGHRS and YFSETQ. DNA of the CDR3: TGCGCCAGCGGGTTGACAGGGGGCAGGAAAGATACGCAGTATTTT. The encoded protein is CASGLTGGRKDTQYF.

This chain joins TRBV6-6 and TRBJ1-2, with 7 bases aligning to TRBD1. Germline values: CDR1 MNHNY, CDR2 SVGAGI (reference sequence). V was clipped by 7 bases and J by 1 base; unmatched bases: 6. This CDR3 is built from 14 residues. In DNA, the CDR3 is TGTGCCAGCACCACGGGACAGTTTAACTATGGCTACACCTTC. As protein: CASTTGQFNYGYTF.

There are a few counts of this clone. The rearrangement links TRBV6-1 to TRBJ1-5; perhaps TRBD1 as D (5 bases). Germline CDR1 reads MNHNS; CDR2 reads SASEGT. The CDR3 is made up of 13 amino acids. Trimming stripped 2 bases from V and 6 bases from J, with 8 bases between. The CDR3 DNA reads as TGTGCCAGCAGTGAACAGGGAAGTCAGCCCCAGCATTTT. Amino acid sequence: CASSEQGSQPQHF.

This chain uses TRBV5-1 with TRBJ2-5, with 8 bases fitting TRBD1. V dropped 5 bases and J dropped 3; count of bases not matched to a gene: 3. The CDR3 is 13 residues long. Germline values: CDR1 SGHRS, CDR2 YFSETQ. In nucleotides, the CDR3 is TGCGCCAGCAGACAGGGGGAGGAAGAGACCCAGTACTTC. The encoded protein is CASRQGEEETQYF.

This clone was detected only once. The V and J genes are TRBV4-1 and TRBJ1-1, with D perhaps TRBD1 (5 bases). CDR1 is MGHRA, CDR2 YSYEKL, per germline. The CDR3 totals 16 residues. Trimming cost V 1 base and J 1 base, with 13 bases left between them. CDR3 sequence reads: CASSQVVGVTNTEAFF. As DNA, the CDR3 is TGCGCCAGCAGCCAAGTAGTAGGGGTGACGAACACTGAAGCTTTCTTT.

The V call is TRBV6-7, the J call TRBJ1-2, with TRBD1 as a possible D gene (5 bases). TRBV6-7 has ORF status, its function being uncertain. The V gene lost 1 base and the J gene lost 3 bases, with 12 bases spanning the gap. This CDR3 spans 15 amino acids. CDR3 in DNA: TGTGCCAGCAGTTACTGTGGGGCCGGAGACTATGGCTACACCTTC. This translates into CASSYCGAGDYGYTF.

The V and J genes are TRBV6-1 and TRBJ2-5, with a tentative D call TRBD1 (7 bases). The CDR3 runs 16 residues. The germline CDR1 and CDR2 sequences are MNHNS and SASEGT. V was cut by 2 bases and J by 4 bases, with 17 bases left in between. CDR3 nucleotides: TGTGCCAGCAGTGAACCCAATCACAGGGGAGGAGAGACCCAGTACTTC. It codes for CASSEPNHRGGETQYF.

This clone was recorded a few times. The V and J genes are TRBV6-5 and TRBJ1-1; 9 bases are a match to TRBD1. Trimming at V came to 6 bases and at J to 9 bases, leaving 8 bases not matched to a gene. The CDR3 covers 13 residues. The germline V gene has CDR1 MNHEY and CDR2 SVGAGI. CDR3: CASSFTGGGKAFF. In nucleotides, the CDR3 is TGTGCCAGCAGCTTTACAGGGGGCGGAAAAGCTTTCTTT.

The V call is TRBV6-5, the J call TRBJ2-7; the match to TRBD2 covers 13 bases. The length of the CDR3 is 14 residues. With V trimmed by 4 bases and J by 7 bases, 4 bases remained unmatched. Germline V gives CDR1 MNHEY, CDR2 SVGAGI. The CDR3 region has the DNA TGTGCCAGCAGTTTACTAGCGGGGGGGCGGGAGCAGTACTTC. Its protein product is CASSLLAGGREQYF.

The rearrangement joins TRBV12-5 to TRBJ2-3, with 14 bases identical to TRBD2. Germline assignment: CDR1 LGHNT and CDR2 FRNRAP. Trimming took 4 bases from V and 3 from J; bases not matched to a gene: 0. This CDR3 contains 15 residues. The CDR3 sequence: CASGWTSGGTDTQYF. Written as DNA, the CDR3 is TGTGCTAGTGGTTGGACTAGCGGGGGGACAGATACGCAGTATTTT.

The chain couples TRBV9 to TRBJ2-1; maybe TRBD1 (6 bases). Looked up from germline, CDR1 is SGDLS and CDR2 is YYNGEE. Trimming stripped 4 bases from V and 6 bases from J, with 11 bases between. There are 13 residues in the CDR3. CDR3 coding DNA: TGTGCCAGCAGCTTTCGAGGGGGCAATGAGCAGTTCTTC. This gives the protein CASSFRGGNEQFF.

V is TRBV6-4 and J is TRBJ1-5; D is undetermined. Trimming left V 4 bases short and J 1 base short, with 5 bases between. The germline gives CDR1 MRHNA, CDR2 SNTAGT. CDR3 length: 13 amino acids. In nucleotides, the CDR3 is TGTGCCAGCAGTGTGCAGAGCAATCAGCCCCAGCATTTT. Translation: CASSVQSNQPQHF.

The rearrangement joins TRBV9 to TRBJ1-2; perhaps TRBD1 as D (6 bases). This CDR3 has 13 residues. The V end lost 0 bases, the J end lost 6 bases, and 9 bases lay between the germline ends. Germline V CDR1 and CDR2: SGDLS, YYNGEE. This CDR3 is CASSVGQEHGYTF. The CDR3 DNA is TGTGCCAGCAGCGTAGGACAGGAACATGGCTACACCTTC.

The chain employs TRBV11-2 and TRBJ2-1; no clear D. Germline V CDR1 and CDR2: SGHAT, FQNNGV. This CDR3 is 15 amino acids long. Trimming pared 6 bases from V and 9 bases from J, leaving 21 bases between. This CDR3 reads CASRVRGVIVSEQFF. The CDR3 DNA sequence: TGTGCCAGCAGGGTCCGTGGAGTAATAGTAAGTGAGCAGTTCTTC.

This rearrangement joins TRBV7-9 to TRBJ1-4, with 7 positions matching TRBD1. CDR3 length: 13 amino acids. The V gene's germline CDR1 is SEHNR and CDR2 FQNEAQ (reference sequence). Germline trimming cut 6 bases from V and 3 bases from J; bases unmatched to any gene: 1. This CDR3 reads CASSQGANEKLFF. DNA of the CDR3: TGTGCCAGCAGTCAGGGGGCTAATGAAAAACTGTTTTTT.

Of note for this clone: At the DNA level, this CDR3 is encoded by other sequences in the same sample as well. The chain joins TRBV2 to TRBJ2-5; 13 bases align to TRBD2. This CDR3 is built from 15 residues. In germline, CDR1 is SNHLY, CDR2 FYNNEI. V was clipped by 4 bases and J by 5 bases; unmatched bases: 4. The CDR3, as DNA: TGTGCCAGCAGTGTGGGACTAGCGGGGCGGGAGACCCAGTACTTC. Its protein product is CASSVGLAGRETQYF.

In its sample, this clone was seen a few times. The V call is TRBV11-2, the J call TRBJ1-1; 7 positions match TRBD1. The CDR3 contains 15 residues. The ends lost 5 bases at V and 1 base at J; junction bases unmatched: 7. The germline V gene encodes CDR1 SGHAT and CDR2 FQNNGV. This CDR3 reads CASSLGQASNTEAFF. Written as DNA, the CDR3 is TGTGCCAGCAGCCTCGGACAGGCGTCGAACACTGAAGCTTTCTTT.